Listed below are T cell receptor beta chains from one sample, sequenced in a study of blood T cell repertoires in COVID-19. Sequencing used immunoSEQ multiplex PCR; TCRdb keeps in-frame clones, though not all of them. Of around 160,000 clones in the sample, 84% were seen once. Source material: PBMCs or T cells enriched from blood (not recorded which). These receptors were collected from a woman between 50 and 59 years old who had been exposed to COVID-19. Each CDR3 is given with its conserved first and last residue. A D gene is named only where the DNA matches it firmly. Clone size is given for some rows only: seen once, a few or many times, or a class if the clone is expanded.

>TRBV30|TRBJ2-3|NA|TRBD1
TGTGCCTGGAGTAGGGGGCCAGTCACAGATACGCAGTATTTT
CAWSRGPVTDTQYF
>TRBV27|TRBJ1-1|NA|TRBD1
TGTGCCAGCAGTTTAGAGGCAGGGGGACACACTGAAGCTTTCTTT
CASSLEAGGHTEAFF
>TRBV5-1|TRBJ1-6|NA|NA
TGCGCCAGCAGCGAATCACAGGGACCCAATTCACCCCTCCACTTT
CASSESQGPNSPLHF
>TRBV19|TRBJ2-3|NA|TRBD1
TGTGCCAGTAGGCGGACAGGGTCCACAGATACGCAGTATTTT
CASRRTGSTDTQYF
>TRBV5-6|TRBJ2-5|NA|TRBD1
TGTGCCAGCAGCCCTACAGGGGGCGCTTGGGAGACCCAGTACTTC
CASSPTGGAWETQYF
>TRBV9|TRBJ2-7|once|NA
TGTGCCAGCAGCCCCGGGTCCAAAGCGGACGAGCAGTACTTC
CASSPGSKADEQYF
>TRBV9|TRBJ1-1|NA|TRBD1
TGTGCCAGCAGCGTAGCCCCTGGTCCGGGACAGGGGGCATCTGAAGCTTTCTTT
CASSVAPGPGQGASEAFF
>TRBV4-2|TRBJ2-3|NA|NA
TGTGCCAGCAGCCCCGCAGGGGAAGATACGCAGTATTTT
CASSPAGEDTQYF
>TRBV11-2|TRBJ2-2|NA|TRBD2
TGTGCCAGCAGCCTCGGCGGGGGTAGCGGAGCTACCGGGGAACTGTTTTTT
CASSLGGGSGATGELFF
>TRBV7-6|TRBJ2-7|NA|NA
TGTGCCAGCAGCCCCCCTGGGACTCTCTCCTACGAGCAGTACTTC
CASSPPGTLSYEQYF
>TRBV7-2|TRBJ1-3|NA|NA
TGTGCCAGCAGCTTAAAAGGAGGGTGGGGAAACACCATATATTTT
CASSLKGGWGNTIYF
>TRBV11-2|TRBJ1-1|few|NA
TGTGCCAGCAGCTCCCTTCGGGAGAACACTGAAGCTTTCTTT
CASSSLRENTEAFF
>TRBV5-1|TRBJ2-7|NA|NA
TGCGCCAGCAGGTCCGGTAGCTTGCCCGAGCAGTACTTC
CASRSGSLPEQYF
>TRBV5-1|TRBJ2-7|NA|NA
TGCGCCAGCAGCCATACGACACTGGGCTCCTACGAGCAGTACTTC
CASSHTTLGSYEQYF
>TRBV2|TRBJ1-2|NA|TRBD1
TGTGCCAGCAGTGACAGGGGGGTAGGCTACACCTTC
CASSDRGVGYTF
>TRBV7-7|TRBJ1-3|NA|NA
TGTGCCAGCAGCTTAGAAGAGGGCTCTGGAAACACCATATATTTT
CASSLEEGSGNTIYF
>TRBV7-6|TRBJ2-5|NA|NA
TGTGCCAGCAGCCCAGGGCCGTTGGGGACCCAGTACTTC
CASSPGPLGTQYF
>TRBV7-2|TRBJ2-5|NA|TRBD2
TGTGCCAGCAGCCCAGGGACTAGCGGACACCAAGAGACCCAGTACTTC
CASSPGTSGHQETQYF
>TRBV5-6|TRBJ1-6|few|NA
TGTGCCAGCAGCTTGGGACAGAATAATTCACCCCTCCACTTT
CASSLGQNNSPLHF
>TRBV7-9|TRBJ1-2|NA|NA
TGTGCCAGCAGCCCGCGGACAGCAAGTCCTGATGGCTACACCTTC
CASSPRTASPDGYTF
>TRBV6-5|TRBJ1-1|NA|TRBD1
TGTGCCAGCAGTCGGGGACAGGCCGTGAACACTGAAGCTTTCTTT
CASSRGQAVNTEAFF
>TRBV5-1|TRBJ1-3|NA|NA
TGCGCCAGCAGCTTGGCCGGGTCCTCTGGAAACACCATATATTTT
CASSLAGSSGNTIYF
>TRBV4-3|TRBJ2-7|NA|TRBD2
TGCGCCAGCAGCCAAAGCTCTAGCGGGGGGAACGAGCAGTACTTC
CASSQSSSGGNEQYF
>TRBV7-8|TRBJ2-7|NA|TRBD1
TGTGCCAGCAGCCTTCAGGGGGATTCGAGTGGCGAGCAGTACTTC
CASSLQGDSSGEQYF
>TRBV12-3/TRBV12-4|TRBJ2-2|NA|NA
TGTGCCAGCGGGCTGATATGGGCCGGGGAGCTGTTTTTT
CASGLIWAGELFF
>TRBV11-2|TRBJ1-3|NA|TRBD1
TGTGCCAGCAGCTCGAGCTGGACAGGGGGGAGCGGAAACACCATATATTTT
CASSSSWTGGSGNTIYF
>TRBV4-3|TRBJ2-5|NA|TRBD2
TGCGCCAGCAGCCAAGCGGGGACTAGCGGGGAAGAGACCCAGTACTTC
CASSQAGTSGEETQYF
>TRBV9|TRBJ1-2|NA|NA
TGTGCCAGCAGCCCGATAGACAGGAACAAACTAGCTAACTATGGCTACACCTTC
CASSPIDRNKLANYGYTF
>TRBV18|TRBJ2-4|NA|TRBD1
TGTGCCAGCTCACGGGGACAGAGTCAAAACATTCAGTACTTC
CASSRGQSQNIQYF
>TRBV7-9|TRBJ1-1|once|NA
TGTGCCAGCAGCTTCGGAGGGGGGGACACTGAAGCTTTCTTT
CASSFGGGDTEAFF